This is a list of T cell receptor beta chains from one sample in a study of shared clonotypes between healthy human individuals. TCRdb's copy holds only in-frame clones and misses some; the assay was immunoSEQ multiplex PCR. The table shows 750,000 to 1,000,000 clones, with more than 85% occurring only once. Sequenced: naive CD8+ T cells sorted from blood. These receptors were obtained from a man aged 25 to 45 in good health. CDR3s include the opening cysteine and the closing phenylalanine or tryptophan. The D gene is left open where the match is weak. The size of a clone is reported for some rows only, either as once, few or many, or as a class for expanded clones.

V	J	size	D	DNA	CDR3
TRBV9	TRBJ2-7	NA	TRBD2	TGTGCCAGCAGCGTAGGGACTAGCGGGACGTACGAGCAGTACTTC	CASSVGTSGTYEQYF
TRBV5-1	TRBJ2-7	NA	TRBD1	TGCGCCAGCAGCGTGGGGACAGACGAGCAGTACTTC	CASSVGTDEQYF
TRBV27	TRBJ2-7	NA	TRBD2	TGTGCCAGCAGCTCCCCACGGAGCGGGAACACCTACGAGCAGTACTTC	CASSSPRSGNTYEQYF
TRBV5-5	TRBJ1-1	NA	TRBD1	TGTGCCAGCCAAGGGGGCCTAGACACTGAAGCTTTCTTT	CASQGGLDTEAFF
TRBV6-6	TRBJ1-2	NA	NA	TGTGCCAGCAGTGGTTCAGGGTTCTCGGGCTACACCTTC	CASSGSGFSGYTF
TRBV28	TRBJ2-7	NA	NA	TGTGCCAGCAGTTTTAGCGGAGCAGGGGAGCAGTACTTC	CASSFSGAGEQYF
TRBV4-3	TRBJ1-1	NA	NA	TGCGCCAGCAGCCAAGATACGGGGGCGGTCACTGAAGCTTTCTTT	CASSQDTGAVTEAFF
TRBV7-6	TRBJ2-5	NA	NA	TGTGCCAGCAGCTTCCCGACGGAGGACTTCGGAACCCAGTACTTC	CASSFPTEDFGTQYF
TRBV9	TRBJ2-1	few	TRBD1	TGTGCCAGCAGCGCCCAGGGGGTCTACAATGAGCAGTTCTTC	CASSAQGVYNEQFF
TRBV7-9	TRBJ1-5	once	NA	TGTGCCAGCAGCGCTAGCCCGGGTTTCAATCAGCCCCAGCATTTT	CASSASPGFNQPQHF